This T cell receptor beta chain was identified in a study of metastatic and nonmetastatic thyroid tumors (dated by TCRdb to about 2020). As for the study more broadly: Repertoires were compared across peripheral blood and tumor or nodule tissue samples from malignant and benign thyroid patients.

No treatment had been received by any patient before thyroid surgery. The study retrospectively analysed patient clinical samples collected from the early 2010s to the late 2010s using T-cell receptor beta sequencing. This clone was found many times. Its antigen is still unknown. No base quality information exists; no much larger clone differs at one position. Library construction relied on PCR. The sample was run on an Illumina HiSeq 4000. High-throughput sequencing was used to profile the TCR beta-chain CDR3 region of every patient. The original pipeline was this. Drawing on CDR3 differences between clinicopathological groups, the researchers built a classifier meant to tell apart patients with distant-metastatic papillary thyroid cancer. The Shannon index was used to assess repertoire diversity, and the Morisita-Horn index was used to assess tumor-blood repertoire similarity. The raw public data were reprocessed by TCRdb itself: fastp quality trimming at Q25, MiXCR clonotype calling, in-frame beta chains only. These V and J calls are TCRdb output, not the study's own analysis. The sample profile shows 20,000 to 25,000 clones; 25% to 30% of them were found once. Of the sample, 5.4% falls within the top ten clones.

What the study reported, not specific to this receptor: TCR beta diversity was reported as significantly higher in malignant tumors than in benign nodules, in both blood and tumor samples.

The germline V gene yields MNHNS for CDR1 and SASEGT for CDR2. The junction shows trimming of 3 bases on V and 6 bases on J, plus 12 bases between the germline ends. CDR3 length: 14 amino acids, cysteine to phenylalanine. Of all the DNA, just the CDR3 is kept, 42 bases in frame from base 1. The chain is made from TRBV6-1 and TRBJ2-1; a confident D gene designation cannot be given. The TCR comes from a female donor with papillary thyroid cancer or a benign thyroid nodule (not recorded which). Some clones in this sample may be carry-over from other donors' samples. Sequenced input: tumor tissue. Read as DNA, the sequence is TGTGCCAGCAGTGATAGGGCAGAGCCCAATGAGCAGTTCTTC. It translates as CASSDRAEPNEQFF.